This T cell receptor (beta chain) was captured by sequencing in a study of post-analysis software for immune sequencing data. Study information: The cohort encompassed relapsing-remitting, secondary progressive and progressive-relapsing multiple sclerosis disease courses. Study observations and caveats: Significantly lower normalized Chao1 diversity was seen in multiple sclerosis patients than in controls. Four to six TRBV segments appeared more often in patients than in controls, and TRBV5-6, TRBV5-1 and TRBV20-1 were among these. Samples made in the same batch grouped tightly together by F measure.

Included in the TCR beta cDNA libraries were unique molecular identifiers. TCRdb redid the calling of the PCR reads with MiXCR, one entry per CDR3 protein. The data contain 700,000 to 900,000 distinct CDR3 sequences, roughly 46% of them seen just once; the ten biggest clones take up roughly 4.9%. Germline lookup yields CDR1 SEHNR and CDR2 FQNEAQ (reference sequence). The CDR3 runs to 13 residues. Trimming pared 5 bases from V and 7 bases from J, leaving 15 bases between. This clonotype showed up just a few times. The antigen remains undetermined. The chain combines TRBV7-9 with TRBJ2-7; TRBD2 is a possible D gene (7 bases). The TCR comes from a girl aged 5 to 17 with multiple sclerosis. Sequenced: blood. CDR3 in DNA: TGTGCCAGCAGCCCAAAGGGGGGGAATGAGCAGTACTTC. It translates to CASSPKGGNEQYF. The full variable domain, in which reference TRBV7-9 and TRBJ2-7 provide the parts outside the CDR3, is DTGVSQNPRHKITKRGQNVTFRCDPISEHNRLYWYRQTLGQGPEFLTYFQNEAQLEKSRLLSDRFSAERPKGSFSTLEIQRTEQGDSAMYLCASSPKGGNEQYFGPGTRLTVT.